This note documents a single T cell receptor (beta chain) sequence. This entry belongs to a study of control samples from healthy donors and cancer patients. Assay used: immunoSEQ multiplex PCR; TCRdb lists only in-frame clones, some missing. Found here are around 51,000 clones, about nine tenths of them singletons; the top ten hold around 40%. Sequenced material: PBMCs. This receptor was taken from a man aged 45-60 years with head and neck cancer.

The CDR3 region has the DNA TGTGCCAGCAGCTTGAGACAGGCAGCTAACTATGGCTACACCTTC. It specifies CASSLRQAANYGYTF. The rearrangement uses TRBV7-2 and TRBJ1-2; D is perhaps TRBD1 (6 bases). Looked up from germline, CDR1 is SGHTA and CDR2 is FQGNSA. Trimming took off 3 bases at V and 0 bases at J, with 11 bases between the two ends. The CDR3 runs 15 residues.